This T cell receptor (beta chain) was retrieved from a study of CD8+ T cells in alopecia areata. RNA was extracted and reverse transcribed into cDNA as the sequencing template. Using immunoSEQ multiplex PCR, the repertoire was profiled, and TCRdb retains in-frame clones only, with some absent. The sample shows hundreds of thousands of clones, 50% to 70% of them seen only once. This clone has a single count. Germline CDR1 and CDR2: SGHVS and FNYEAQ. This CDR3 is built from 14 residues. V lost 2 bases, J lost 9 bases, and 11 bases lay in between. This sequence was found in a human donor with alopecia areata. The chain uses TRBV7-6 and TRBJ1-6; D gene unclear. Here the sequenced sample was CD4+ T cells sorted from blood, taken at week 0. DNA of the CDR3: TGTGCCAGCAGCTTACCGGGTGGGAGTTCACCCCTCCACTTT. It codes for CASSLPGGSSPLHF.